This T cell receptor (beta chain) is from a study of shared clonotypes between healthy human individuals. The CDR3 contains 14 residues. The germline CDR1 and CDR2 sequences are MNHNY and SVGAGI (reference sequence). V shed 2 bases, J shed 4 bases, and the junction held 0 bases outside the gene matches. The donor cohort consisted entirely of Caucasian adults residing in Nashville, Tennessee. Both CD45RO+ cells and CCR7-negative CD45RA+ TemRA cells were combined to make up CD8 memory. The repertoire was sequenced with immunoSEQ multiplex PCR; TCRdb's copy has only in-frame clones and lacks some. This sample has approximately 400,000 clones, with 95% to 97% found just once.

This rearrangement joins TRBV6-6 to TRBJ2-5, with 11 bases matching TRBD2. The sequence derives from a man aged 25 to 40 in good health. The sequenced sample was memory CD8+ T cells sorted from blood. Indicated subset: CD45RO+ cells pooled with CCR7-negative TemRA cells. CDR3 in amino acids: CASSYGLAGETQYF. CDR3 DNA: TGTGCCAGCAGTTACGGACTAGCGGGAGAGACCCAGTACTTC.